These 12 T cell receptor beta chains came from one sample sequenced in a study of blood T cell repertoires in COVID-19. Only in-frame clones appear in the TCRdb table, and some are missing; sequencing was by immunoSEQ multiplex PCR. The table shows under 250,000 clones, with 80% to 90% occurring only once. The sequenced sample consisted of peripheral blood. The receptors come from a woman in her forties or fifties with active or convalescent COVID-19.

This rearrangement joins TRBV18 to TRBJ2-3; D gene unclear. The CDR3 has 15 amino acids. The ends were cut back, 3 bases at V and 1 base at J, with 11 bases in the middle. Per germline, CDR1 KGHSH and CDR2 LQKENI. DNA of the CDR3: TGTGCCAGCTCACCCGGGTGGGTAGGCACAGATACGCAGTATTTT. Its translation: CASSPGWVGTDTQYF.

V gene TRBV18 combines with J gene TRBJ1-3; no clear D gene. V dropped 5 bases and J dropped 0 bases, with 8 bases sitting between them. The CDR3 sequence is 14 residues long. Germline V CDR1 and CDR2: KGHSH, LQKENI. This CDR3 is CASSDAHSGNTIYF. CDR3 bases: TGTGCCAGCTCAGATGCGCACTCTGGAAACACCATATATTTT.

This clone was observed many times. The gene calls are TRBV9 and TRBJ2-1, with a weak D call TRBD2 (6 bases). CDR1 is SGDLS, CDR2 YYNGEE, per germline. Trimming shortened V by 0 bases and J by 5 bases, and 24 bases separated the two germline ends. CDR3 length: 19 amino acids. The CDR3 DNA is TGTGCCAGCAGCGTAGCTACACCCTCTCGCGGGGCGAGGGACAATGAGCAGTTCTTC. Translated, it gives CASSVATPSRGARDNEQFF.

The chain recombines TRBV2 with TRBJ1-1; a possible D gene is TRBD1 (5 bases). V gave up 7 bases and J gave up 4 bases, with 13 bases separating them. The CDR3 totals 13 residues. The V gene's germline CDR1 is SNHLY and CDR2 FYNNEI. The CDR3 DNA reads TGTGCCAGCAACCGGGACGGGAGCACTGAAGCTTTCTTT. Translation: CASNRDGSTEAFF.

The chain carries TRBV7-9 and TRBJ2-5; D might be TRBD1 (5 bases). The CDR3 length is 15 residues. V lost 7 bases and J 2 bases, leaving 17 bases between the germline ends. Germline V gene data show CDR1 as SEHNR and CDR2 as FQNEAQ (reference sequence). CDR3 nucleotides: TGTGCCAGCACCCCTGGGGCAGGCACTCAAGAGACCCAGTACTTC. This translates into CASTPGAGTQETQYF.

The V call is TRBV27, the J call TRBJ2-3; tentatively, D is TRBD2 (7 bases). V dropped 5 bases and J dropped 4 bases, with 19 bases sitting between them. The CDR3 sequence is 16 residues long. Germline CDR1 MNHEY, CDR2 SMNVEV (reference sequence). The CDR3 DNA reads TGTGCCAGCAGTGCCAGGGGAACGGGGGGCCCAGATACGCAGTATTTT. This sequence encodes CASSARGTGGPDTQYF.

The CDR3 here is CASSPHGRGETQYF. Here the CDR3 DNA reads TGTGCCAGCAGCCCACATGGACGCGGGGAGACCCAGTACTTC. This chain links TRBV3-1 (or the pseudogene TRBV3-2) with TRBJ2-5; perhaps TRBD2 as D (5 bases). Trimming took off 4 bases at V and 5 bases at J, with 14 bases between the two ends. This CDR3 region has 14 residues. The germline V gene encodes CDR1 LGHDT and CDR2 YNNKEL (reference sequence).

The chain uses TRBV18 and TRBJ1-1; TRBD1 matches at 12 bases. Trimming took 3 bases from V and 5 from J; bases not matched to a gene: 4. The CDR3 is 15 residues long. Germline V gives CDR1 KGHSH, CDR2 LQKENI. The CDR3 DNA follows: TGTGCCAGCTCACCCCAGGGACAGGGGGCTACTGAAGCTTTCTTT. It yields the protein CASSPQGQGATEAFF.

J is TRBJ1-2 and V is TRBV6-5, with 7 bases matching TRBD1. CDR3 size: 13 residues. Germline CDR1 and CDR2: MNHEY and SVGAGI. V was clipped by 2 bases and J by 5 bases; unmatched bases: 2. The CDR3 here is CASSYGRGYGYTF. CDR3 coding DNA: TGTGCCAGCAGTTACGGCAGGGGGTATGGCTACACCTTC.

The chain links TRBV4-2 to TRBJ2-3; weak D call: TRBD2 (5 bases). Deletions cut 3 bases from V and 2 bases from J, with 12 bases between. The CDR3 is 15 amino acids. CDR1 is LGHNA, CDR2 YNFKEQ, per germline. The CDR3 DNA follows: TGTGCCAGCAGCCAGGGAGAGTCGGACACAGATACGCAGTATTTT. As protein: CASSQGESDTDTQYF.

The rearrangement uses TRBV28 and TRBJ2-7; no clear D gene. This CDR3 is 11 amino acids long. Trimming pared 6 bases from V and 4 bases from J, leaving 7 bases between. CDR1 is MDHEN and CDR2 is SYDVKM in the germline V gene. CDR3 in amino acids: CASSTKYEQYF. The CDR3 coding sequence is TGTGCCAGCAGCACTAAGTACGAGCAGTACTTC. The full variable domain, its missing parts supplied by reference TRBV28 and TRBJ2-7, is DVKVTQSSRYLVKRTGEKVFLECVQDMDHENMFWYRQDPGLGLRLIYFSYDVKMKEKGDIPEGYSVSREKKERFSLILESASTNQTSMYLCASSTKYEQYFGPGTRLTVT.

The J gene is TRBJ2-5, the V gene TRBV7-9; tentative D call: TRBD1 (5 bases). This CDR3 has 14 residues. The V end was cut by 2 bases, the J end by 1 base, with 8 bases between. Germline V CDR1 and CDR2: SEHNR, FQNEAQ (reference sequence). The CDR3 region has the DNA TGTGCCAGCAGCTTAACAGGTCTCCAAGAGACCCAGTACTTC. Protein product: CASSLTGLQETQYF. The full variable domain, completed using reference TRBV7-9 and TRBJ2-5, is DTGVSQNPRHKITKRGQNVTFRCDPISEHNRLYWYRQTLGQGPEFLTYFQNEAQLEKSRLLSDRFSAERPKGSFSTLEIQRTEQGDSAMYLCASSLTGLQETQYFGPGTRLLVL.